Listed below are T cell receptor beta chains from one sample, sequenced in a study of cytomegalovirus exposure and HLA in healthy donors. Assay: immunoSEQ multiplex PCR; the TCRdb copy retains only in-frame clones and omits some. The data show 60,000 to 85,000 clones, around 78% seen once. The source material was PBMCs. The receptors were gathered from a man aged 35 to 55 in good health and CMV-seronegative. CDR3s include the opening cysteine and the closing phenylalanine or tryptophan.

V	length	CDR3
TRBV4-1	17	CASSQMGAPSGANVLTF
TRBV4-2	16	CASSQVDRLSTGELFF
TRBV19	13	CASMPGDTDTQYF
TRBV28	11	CASTLHAEQYF
TRBV4-1	17	CASSQRGRDRAKNIQYF
TRBV19	16	CASTRSLGTGRHEQYF
TRBV7-2	16	CASSPRGPGGANVLTF
TRBV27	13	CATATGGWSPLHF
TRBV5-5	18	CASSLVVILGTGSYEQYF
TRBV5-1	16	CASRTGTGGLGYGYTF
TRBV5-1	15	CASSFSLAGANEQFF
TRBV10-2	13	CASSAGALYEQYF
TRBV5-4	15	CASSRLTGGSYEQYF
TRBV9	14	CASSATSGAYEQYF
TRBV29-1	13	CSVEVRENTEAFF
TRBV7-9	16	CSSSLAASTDTDTQYF
TRBV5-1	16	CASSLGLAGVQETQYF
TRBV5-6	13	CASTPTGSYGYTF
TRBV6-1	13	CASTTNPREPQHF
TRBV2	14	CASREQLTGEPQHF
TRBV10-3	17	CAIRVTGSPSGNTEAFF
TRBV7-8	15	CASSLRGQGYYEQYF
TRBV9	14	CASSETGTTYEQYF
TRBV6-5	14	CASSYGGSNTEAFF